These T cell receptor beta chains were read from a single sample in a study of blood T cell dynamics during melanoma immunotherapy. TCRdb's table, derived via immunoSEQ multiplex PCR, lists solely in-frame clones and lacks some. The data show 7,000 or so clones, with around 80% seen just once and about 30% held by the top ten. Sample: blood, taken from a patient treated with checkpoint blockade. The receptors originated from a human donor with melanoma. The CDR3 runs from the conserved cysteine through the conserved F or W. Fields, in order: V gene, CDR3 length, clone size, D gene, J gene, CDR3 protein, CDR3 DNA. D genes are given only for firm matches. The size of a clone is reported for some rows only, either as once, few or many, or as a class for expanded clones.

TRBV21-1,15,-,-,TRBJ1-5,CASSVPGQGFQPQHF,TGTGCCAGCAGTGTACCGGGACAGGGGTTTCAGCCCCAGCATTTT
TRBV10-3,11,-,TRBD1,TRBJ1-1,CAISGTGLAFF,TGTGCCATCAGTGGGACAGGGCTAGCTTTCTTT
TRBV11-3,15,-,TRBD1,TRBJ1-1,CASSSSGTANTEAFF,TGTGCCAGCAGCTCTTCCGGGACAGCGAACACTGAAGCTTTCTTT
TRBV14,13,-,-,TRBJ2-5,CASSQVYRETQYF,TGTGCCAGCAGCCAAGTCTATCGGGAGACCCAGTACTTC
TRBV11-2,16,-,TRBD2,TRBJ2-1,CASRPPTSGGANEQFF,TGTGCCAGCAGACCACCGACTAGCGGGGGGGCCAATGAGCAGTTCTTC
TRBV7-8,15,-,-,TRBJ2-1,CASSLDRTPYNEQFF,TGTGCCAGCAGCTTAGACAGAACCCCCTACAATGAGCAGTTCTTC
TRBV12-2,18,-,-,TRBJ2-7,CASRLAPGLAGERYEQYF,TGTGCAAGTCGCTTAGCGCCGGGACTAGCGGGAGAAAGGTACGAGCAGTACTTC
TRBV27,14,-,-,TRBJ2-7,CASRTGEPFYEQYF,TGTGCCAGTAGAACCGGGGAGCCTTTCTACGAGCAGTACTTC
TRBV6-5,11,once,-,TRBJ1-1,CASSYGGGAFF,TGTGCCAGCAGTTACGGGGGGGGTGCTTTCTTT
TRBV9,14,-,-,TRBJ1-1,CASSVGGVNTEAFF,TGTGCCAGCAGCGTTGGGGGGGTAAACACTGAAGCTTTCTTT
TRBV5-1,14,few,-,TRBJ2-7,CASSFSVPNYEQYF,TGCGCCAGCAGCTTTTCCGTCCCTAACTACGAGCAGTACTTC
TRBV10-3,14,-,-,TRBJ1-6,CAISEGMGSSPLHF,TGTGCCATCAGTGAAGGGATGGGGAGTTCACCCCTCCACTTT
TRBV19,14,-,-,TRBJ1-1,CASSTGREIAEAFF,TGTGCCAGTAGTACGGGACGGGAAATCGCTGAAGCTTTCTTT
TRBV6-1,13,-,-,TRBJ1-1,CASSEKRNTEAFF,TGTGCCAGCAGTGAAAAGCGAAACACTGAAGCTTTCTTT
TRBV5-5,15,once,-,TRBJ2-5,CASSGGGGIQETQYF,TGTGCCAGCAGCGGGGGAGGAGGCATCCAGGAGACCCAGTACTTC
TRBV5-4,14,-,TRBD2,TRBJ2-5,CASSPGTSQETQYF,TGTGCCAGCAGCCCCGGGACTAGCCAAGAGACCCAGTACTTC
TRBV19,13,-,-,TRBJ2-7,CASSMLAFDEQYF,TGTGCCAGTAGTATGCTAGCTTTCGACGAGCAGTACTTC
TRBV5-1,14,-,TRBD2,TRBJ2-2,CASSFGTSTGELFF,TGCGCCAGCAGCTTCGGGACTAGCACCGGGGAGCTGTTTTTT
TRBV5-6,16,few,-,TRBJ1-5,CASSLPTAGRNQPQHF,TGTGCCAGCAGCTTACCTACAGCGGGGCGAAATCAGCCCCAGCATTTT
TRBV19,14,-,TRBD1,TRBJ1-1,CASSPRTGDTEAFF,TGTGCCAGTAGTCCGAGGACAGGGGACACTGAAGCTTTCTTT
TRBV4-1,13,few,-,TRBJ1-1,CASSQTWDTEAFF,TGCGCCAGCAGCCAAACCTGGGACACTGAAGCTTTCTTT
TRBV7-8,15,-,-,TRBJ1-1,CASSLAAQQNTEAFF,TGTGCCAGCAGCTTAGCGGCACAGCAGAACACTGAAGCTTTCTTT
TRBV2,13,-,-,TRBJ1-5,CASSEPPQGRKHF,TGTGCCAGCAGTGAACCCCCCCAGGGACGAAAACATTTT
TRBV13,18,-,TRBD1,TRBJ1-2,CASSSNYPSGTGNYGYTF,TGTGCCAGCAGCTCAAACTATCCGTCCGGGACAGGGAACTATGGCTACACCTTC
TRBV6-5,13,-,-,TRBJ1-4,CASSYSNYEKLFF,TGTGCCAGCAGTTACTCCAACTATGAAAAACTGTTTTTT
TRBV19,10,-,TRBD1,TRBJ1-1,CASGRDRAFF,TGTGCCAGTGGCCGGGACAGAGCTTTCTTT
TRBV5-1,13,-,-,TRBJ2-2,CASSLGTTGELFF,TGCGCCAGCAGCTTGGGGACGACCGGGGAGCTGTTTTTT
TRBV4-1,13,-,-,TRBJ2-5,CASSPPVGETQYF,TGCGCCAGCAGCCCCCCCGTAGGCGAGACCCAGTACTTC
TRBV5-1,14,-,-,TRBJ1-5,CASSFGQGGQPQHF,TGCGCCAGCAGCTTTGGTCAGGGAGGCCAGCCCCAGCATTTT
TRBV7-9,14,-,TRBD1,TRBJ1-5,CASSLDRPNQPQHF,TGTGCCAGCAGCTTGGACAGGCCCAATCAGCCCCAGCATTTT
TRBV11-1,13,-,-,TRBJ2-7,CASSQGGTYEQYF,TGTGCCAGCAGCCAGGGAGGCACCTACGAGCAGTACTTC
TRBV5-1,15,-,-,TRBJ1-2,CASSWTASFNYGYTF,TGCGCCAGCAGCTGGACAGCATCCTTTAACTATGGCTACACCTTC
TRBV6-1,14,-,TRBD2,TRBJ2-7,CASSLTSGTYEQYF,TGTGCCAGCAGCCTAACTAGCGGAACCTACGAGCAGTACTTC
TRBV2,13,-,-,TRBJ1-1,CASSGTVVPEAFF,TGTGCCAGCAGTGGGACAGTGGTTCCTGAAGCTTTCTTT
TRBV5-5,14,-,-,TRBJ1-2,CASSLGGTNYGYTF,TGTGCCAGCAGCTTGGGCGGGACAAACTATGGCTACACCTTC
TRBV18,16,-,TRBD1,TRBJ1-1,CASSPWTGGTNTEAFF,TGTGCCAGCTCACCTTGGACAGGGGGGACGAACACTGAAGCTTTCTTT
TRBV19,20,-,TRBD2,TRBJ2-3,CASSIASLSGSRPSTDTQYF,TGTGCCAGTAGTATAGCTTCCCTTAGCGGGAGCCGCCCTAGCACAGATACGCAGTATTTT
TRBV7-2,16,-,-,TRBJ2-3,CASSSPPWNRTDTQYF,TGTGCCAGCAGCTCCCCCCCCTGGAACCGCACAGATACGCAGTATTTT
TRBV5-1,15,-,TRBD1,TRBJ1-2,CASRENTGQGYGYTF,TGCGCCAGCAGGGAGAACACGGGACAGGGTTATGGCTACACCTTC
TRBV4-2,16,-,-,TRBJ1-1,CASSQAAIQGPTEAFF,TGTGCCAGCAGCCAAGCGGCGATTCAGGGGCCGACTGAAGCTTTCTTT
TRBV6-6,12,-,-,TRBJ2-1,CASRVGDNEQFF,TGTGCCAGCAGGGTGGGAGACAATGAGCAGTTCTTC
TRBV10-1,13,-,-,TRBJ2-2,CASGGQNTGELFF,TGCGCCAGCGGGGGCCAGAACACCGGGGAGCTGTTTTTT
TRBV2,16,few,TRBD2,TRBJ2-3,CASSDITSGGTDTQYF,TGTGCCAGCAGTGATATCACTAGCGGGGGTACAGATACGCAGTATTTT
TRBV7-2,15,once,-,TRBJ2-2,CASSLGPSLTGELFF,TGTGCCAGCAGCTTAGGACCCAGCCTAACCGGGGAGCTGTTTTTT
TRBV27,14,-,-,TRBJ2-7,CASKPPGSSYEQYF,TGTGCCAGCAAGCCCCCGGGAAGCTCCTACGAGCAGTACTTC
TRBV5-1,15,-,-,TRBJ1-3,CASSSQESSGNTIYF,TGCGCCAGCAGCTCACAGGAGTCCTCTGGAAACACCATATATTTT
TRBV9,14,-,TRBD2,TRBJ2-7,CASSVASGRYEQYF,TGTGCCAGCAGCGTAGCTTCCGGGAGGTACGAGCAGTACTTC
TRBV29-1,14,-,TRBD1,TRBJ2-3,CSVDGQGGKDTQYF,TGCAGCGTTGACGGACAGGGAGGTAAAGATACGCAGTATTTT
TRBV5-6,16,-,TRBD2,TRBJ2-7,CASSLGLAVSSYEQYF,TGTGCCAGCAGCCTCGGACTAGCGGTTAGCTCCTACGAGCAGTACTTC
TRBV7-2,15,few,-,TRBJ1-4,CASSVQGSTNEKLFF,TGTGCCAGCAGCGTACAGGGAAGTACTAATGAAAAACTGTTTTTT
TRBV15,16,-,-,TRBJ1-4,CATSRDRSATNEKLFF,TGTGCCACCAGCAGAGATAGAAGTGCAACTAATGAAAAACTGTTTTTT
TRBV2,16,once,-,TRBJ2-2,CASSEAGRANTGELFF,TGTGCCAGCAGTGAAGCGGGCAGGGCGAACACCGGGGAGCTGTTTTTT